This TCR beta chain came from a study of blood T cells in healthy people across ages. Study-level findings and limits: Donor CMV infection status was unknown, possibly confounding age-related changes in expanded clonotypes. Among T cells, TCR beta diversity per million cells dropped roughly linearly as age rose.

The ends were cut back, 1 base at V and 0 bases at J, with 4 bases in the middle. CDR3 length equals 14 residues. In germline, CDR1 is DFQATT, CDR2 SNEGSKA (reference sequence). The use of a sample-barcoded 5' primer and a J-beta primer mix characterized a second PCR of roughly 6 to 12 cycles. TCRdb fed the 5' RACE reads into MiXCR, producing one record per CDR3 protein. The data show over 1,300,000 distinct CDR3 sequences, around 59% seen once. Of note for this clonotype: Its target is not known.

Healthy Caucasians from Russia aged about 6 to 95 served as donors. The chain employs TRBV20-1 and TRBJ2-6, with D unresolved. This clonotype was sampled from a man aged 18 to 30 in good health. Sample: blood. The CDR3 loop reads CSARVASGANVLTF. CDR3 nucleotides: TGCAGTGCTAGAGTCGCCTCTGGGGCCAACGTCCTGACTTTC.